These 6 T cell receptor beta chains share one sample of origin, sequenced in a study of TIL therapy for anti-PD-1-resistant metastatic lung cancer. Stated time point: pre-treatment sample, taken before nivolumab and TIL therapy. Sequencing used immunoSEQ v3. Clones were sequenced by immunoSEQ multiplex PCR, and TCRdb holds only the in-frame ones, with some missing. Of some 46,000 clones in the sample, 70% to 85% were seen once. The source was blood, collected at baseline. The receptors stem from a man aged 65 to 85 with non-small cell lung cancer.

The chain is built from TRBV7-6 and TRBJ1-4; maybe TRBD1 (5 bases). CDR3 length: 17 amino acids. Looked up from germline, CDR1 is SGHVS and CDR2 is FNYEAQ. V was shortened by 1 base and J by 10 bases, with 22 bases between the two germline ends. Here the CDR3 DNA reads TGTGCCAGCAGCTTAGAGGGTACCGGGACCAATAGACGAAAACTGTTTTTT. This codes for CASSLEGTGTNRRKLFF.

The chain employs TRBV27 and TRBJ2-1; TRBD2 is a possible D gene (5 bases). The CDR3 extends over 15 amino acids. The germline V and J ends were trimmed by 6 bases and 0 bases, with 12 bases remaining between them. Germline CDR1 reads MNHEY; CDR2 reads SMNVEV (reference sequence). The CDR3 protein is CASRVTRGSYNEQFF. CDR3 coding DNA: TGTGCCAGCAGGGTCACTAGAGGCTCCTACAATGAGCAGTTCTTC.

V is TRBV5-6 and J is TRBJ1-2; TRBD1 matches at 12 bases. Germline loops: CDR1 SGHDT, CDR2 YYEEEE. CDR3 length equals 16 residues. V was clipped by 0 bases and J by 4 bases; unmatched bases: 4. In DNA, the CDR3 is TGTGCCAGCAGCTTGGTCGGGACAGGGGGCTCCTATGGCTACACCTTC. The encoded protein is CASSLVGTGGSYGYTF.

This rearrangement joins TRBV13 to TRBJ2-7; 7 nucleotides line up with TRBD2. CDR1 and CDR2 (germline): PRHDT, FYEKMQ (reference sequence). This CDR3 spans 13 amino acids. After removal of 7 bases from V and 3 bases from J, the junction contained 6 bases not matched to a gene. The CDR3 sequence: CASTGGRNYEQYF. The CDR3 DNA reads TGTGCCAGCACAGGCGGGAGAAACTACGAGCAGTACTTC. The full variable domain, completed using reference TRBV13 and TRBJ2-7, is AAGVIQSPRHLIKEKRETATLKCYPIPRHDTVYWYQQGPGQDPQFLISFYEKMQSDKGSIPDRFSAQQFSDYHSELNMSSLELGDSALYFCASTGGRNYEQYFGPGTRLTVT.

The chain recombines TRBV27 with TRBJ2-7, with 10 bases identical to TRBD1. With 7 bases clipped from V and 1 base from J, the junction kept 10 bases outside the gene matches. The germline gives CDR1 MNHEY, CDR2 SMNVEV (reference sequence). The CDR3 loop spans 16 amino acids. This CDR3 is CASTQLGTGASYEQYF. For the CDR3, the DNA is TGTGCCAGCACCCAGCTGGGGACAGGGGCATCCTACGAGCAGTACTTC.

The chain recombines TRBV30 with TRBJ2-3; D tentatively reads TRBD1 or TRBD2 (5 bases each). With 3 bases removed from V and 4 bases from J, the gap between germline ends came to 11 bases. Germline CDR1 and CDR2: GTSNPN and SVGIG (reference sequence). The CDR3 is 13 residues long. Written as DNA, the CDR3 is TGTGCCTGGAGCCCACGGGACCCAGATACGCAGTATTTT. Translating it yields CAWSPRDPDTQYF. The variable domain in full, with the rest retrieved from reference TRBV30 and TRBJ2-3, is SQTIHQWPATLVQPVGSPLSLECTVEGTSNPNLYWYRQAAGRGLQLLFYSVGIGQISSEVPQNLSASRPQDRQFILSSKKLLLSDSGFYLCAWSPRDPDTQYFGPGTRLTVL.